These 8 T cell receptor beta chains were all obtained from the same sample, sequenced in a study of T cell responses to AZD1222 COVID-19 vaccine (dated by TCRdb to the early 2020s). The library was produced with the immunoSEQ multiplex PCR assay. TCRdb retrieved this table from immuneACCESS and kept in-frame rearrangements only. Not all clones are present; in checked studies, unresolved V genes account for under half, and no reason is known for the remainder. The table for this sample lists some 180,000 clones; about 93% of them were counted only once. The ten largest clones take up approximately 1.9% of the sample. In light of the paper, this sample's time point label describes: about 28 days (+/-7) after the second vaccine dose. The sequenced sample was peripheral blood, obtained 28 days after the second AZD1222 dose. These receptors all come from an adult who received the AZD1222 COVID-19 vaccine.

The chain links TRBV7-2 to TRBJ1-4; 7 positions match TRBD1. J gave up 8 bases and V 5 bases, and 23 bases lay outside the gene matches. There are 19 residues in the CDR3. The germline V gene encodes CDR1 SGHTA and CDR2 FQGNSA. CDR3 residues: CASSRKTYGTDGMGEKLFF. DNA for the CDR3: TGTGCCAGCAGCCGTAAAACTTATGGGACAGATGGGATGGGGGAAAAACTGTTTTTT.

The rearrangement uses TRBV24-1 and TRBJ2-1, with D unresolved. This CDR3 has 11 amino acids. Trimming pared 1 base from V and 12 bases from J, leaving 6 bases between. The germline V gene encodes CDR1 KGHDR and CDR2 SFDVKD. CDR3 in amino acids: CATSDFSRQFF. CDR3 bases: TGTGCCACCAGTGATTTTTCCAGGCAGTTCTTC.

This clone was detected only once. V is TRBV27 and J is TRBJ2-5; 9 nucleotides match TRBD1. CDR3 size: 14 residues. CDR1 is MNHEY and CDR2 is SMNVEV in the germline V gene (reference sequence). The V segment lost 5 bases and the J segment 3 bases; nucleotides outside the gene matches: 4. The CDR3 region is CASSTRQGEETQYF. The CDR3 DNA follows: TGTGCCAGCAGTACCCGACAGGGGGAAGAGACCCAGTACTTC.

The rearrangement links TRBV30 to TRBJ2-3; 8 bases are a match to TRBD1. J lost 2 bases, V lost 3 bases, and 13 bases had no gene match. The CDR3 has 17 amino acids. The germline V gene has CDR1 GTSNPN and CDR2 SVGIG (reference sequence). In nucleotides, the CDR3 is TGTGCCTGGAGGGACAGGGTCCTTCTTCTCAACACAGATACGCAGTATTTT. It is translated as CAWRDRVLLLNTDTQYF.

The chain is built from TRBV12-3 or TRBV12-4 and TRBJ1-4; D is uncertain. Trimming removed 6 bases from V and 8 bases from J, with 13 bases in between. The CDR3 is made up of 13 amino acids. CDR3 in DNA: TGTGCCAGCAGCAGCAGCGGGGAGGAAAAACTGTTTTTT. Protein sequence: CASSSSGEEKLFF.

The J gene is TRBJ2-7, the V gene TRBV2, with 12 bases fitting TRBD1. V gave up 6 bases and J gave up 5 bases; unmatched junction bases: 8. From germline, CDR1 is SNHLY and CDR2 FYNNEI. The CDR3 contains 15 residues. The CDR3 region has the DNA TGTGCCAGCAGCACCGGGACAGGGGGCTACCACGAGCAGTACTTC. Translating gives CASSTGTGGYHEQYF.

CDR3 region: CATSDTLGTGADTQYF. The CDR3 region has the DNA TGTGCCACCAGTGATACCCTAGGGACAGGGGCAGATACGCAGTATTTT. The chain recombines TRBV24-1 with TRBJ2-3, with 10 bases fitting TRBD1. The CDR3 runs to 16 residues. The J segment lost 4 bases and the V segment lost 3 bases, leaving 6 bases of the junction unmatched. Germline CDR1 and CDR2: KGHDR and SFDVKD.

The rearrangement links TRBV7-9 to TRBJ2-7, with 7 bases matching TRBD1. Germline V gene sequence: CDR1 SEHNR, CDR2 FQNEAQ (reference sequence). The CDR3 is 16 residues long. Trimming took 1 base from V and 2 from J; bases not matched to a gene: 8. The CDR3 sequence: CASSLDGGTGAYEQYF. In DNA form, the CDR3 reads TGTGCCAGCAGCTTAGACGGCGGTACAGGGGCCTACGAGCAGTACTTC.